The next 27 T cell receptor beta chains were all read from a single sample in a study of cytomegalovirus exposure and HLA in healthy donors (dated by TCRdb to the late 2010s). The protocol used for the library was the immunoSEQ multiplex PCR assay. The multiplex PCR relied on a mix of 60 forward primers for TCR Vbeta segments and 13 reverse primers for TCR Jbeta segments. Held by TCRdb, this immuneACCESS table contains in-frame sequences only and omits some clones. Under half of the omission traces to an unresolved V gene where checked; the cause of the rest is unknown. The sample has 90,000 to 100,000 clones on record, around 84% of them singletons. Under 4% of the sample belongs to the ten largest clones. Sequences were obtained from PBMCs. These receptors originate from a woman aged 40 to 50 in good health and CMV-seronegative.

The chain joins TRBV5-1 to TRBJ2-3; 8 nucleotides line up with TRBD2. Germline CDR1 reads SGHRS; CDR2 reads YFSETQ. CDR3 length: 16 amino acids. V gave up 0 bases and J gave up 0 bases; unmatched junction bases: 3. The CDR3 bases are TGCGCCAGCAGCTTGGAACTAGCGGCCAGCACAGATACGCAGTATTTT. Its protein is CASSLELAASTDTQYF.

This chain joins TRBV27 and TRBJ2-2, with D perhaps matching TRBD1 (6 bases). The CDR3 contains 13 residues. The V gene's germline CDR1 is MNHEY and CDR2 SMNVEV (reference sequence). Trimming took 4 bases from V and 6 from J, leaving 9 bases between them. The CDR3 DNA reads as TGTGCCAGCAGTTGGACAGAGGCCGGGGAGCTGTTTTTT. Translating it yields CASSWTEAGELFF.

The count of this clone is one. The CDR3 DNA is TGTGCCAGTTCCCGAGGGGACAGGGACACAGATACGCAGTATTTT. Its protein is CASSRGDRDTDTQYF. The chain joins TRBV27 to TRBJ2-3; 9 bases match TRBD1. With 9 bases clipped from V and 2 bases from J, the junction kept 9 bases outside the gene matches. Germline CDR1 and CDR2: MNHEY and SMNVEV (reference sequence). The CDR3 sequence is 15 residues long.

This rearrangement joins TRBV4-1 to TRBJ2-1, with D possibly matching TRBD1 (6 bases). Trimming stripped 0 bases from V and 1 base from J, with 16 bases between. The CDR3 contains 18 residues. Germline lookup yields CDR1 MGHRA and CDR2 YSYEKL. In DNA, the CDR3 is TGCGCCAGCAGCCAAGACCCCGGAAGAGGGGGATCCTACAATGAGCAGTTCTTC. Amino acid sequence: CASSQDPGRGGSYNEQFF.

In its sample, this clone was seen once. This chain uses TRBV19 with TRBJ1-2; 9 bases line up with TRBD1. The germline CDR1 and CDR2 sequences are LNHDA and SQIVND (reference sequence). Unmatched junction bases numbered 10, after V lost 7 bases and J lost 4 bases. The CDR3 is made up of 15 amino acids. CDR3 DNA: TGTGCCAGTATCCCTACAGGGGGCGCAGGCTATGGCTACACCTTC. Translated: CASIPTGGAGYGYTF.

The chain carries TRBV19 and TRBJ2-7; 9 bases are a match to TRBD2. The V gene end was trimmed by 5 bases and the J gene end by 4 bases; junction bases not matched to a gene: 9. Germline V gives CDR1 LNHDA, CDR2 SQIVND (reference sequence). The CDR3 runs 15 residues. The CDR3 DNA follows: TGTGCCAGTAGTGCTTCCGGGACTAGCTATTACGAGCAGTACTTC. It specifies CASSASGTSYYEQYF.

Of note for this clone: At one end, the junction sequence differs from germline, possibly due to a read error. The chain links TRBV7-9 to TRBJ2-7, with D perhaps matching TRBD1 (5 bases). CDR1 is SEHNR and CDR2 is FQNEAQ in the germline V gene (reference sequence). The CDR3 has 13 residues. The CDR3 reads CSSSRQKYYEQYF. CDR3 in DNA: TGTTCCAGCAGCCGACAGAAATACTACGAGCAGTACTTC.

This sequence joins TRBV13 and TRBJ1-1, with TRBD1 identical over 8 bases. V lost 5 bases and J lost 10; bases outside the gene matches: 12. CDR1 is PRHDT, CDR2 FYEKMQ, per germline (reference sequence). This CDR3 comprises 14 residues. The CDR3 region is CASSPETITGGAFF. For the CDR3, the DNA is TGTGCCAGCAGCCCCGAAACCATAACAGGGGGAGCTTTCTTT.

Here the CDR3 reads CASSRPGQGVTDTQYF. CDR3 bases: TGTGCCAGCAGCCGACCAGGACAGGGGGTAACAGATACGCAGTATTTT. The chain combines TRBV5-4 with TRBJ2-3; TRBD1 agrees at 10 bases. The J segment lost 3 bases and the V segment lost 4 bases, leaving 8 bases of the junction unmatched. This CDR3 contains 16 residues. Germline CDR1 is SGHNT and CDR2 is YYREEE (reference sequence).

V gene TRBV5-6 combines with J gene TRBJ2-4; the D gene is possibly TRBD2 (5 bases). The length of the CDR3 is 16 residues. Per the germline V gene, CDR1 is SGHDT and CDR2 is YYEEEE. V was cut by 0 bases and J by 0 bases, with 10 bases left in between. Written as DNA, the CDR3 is TGTGCCAGCAGCTTGGGACTAACCCTAGCCAAAAACATTCAGTACTTC. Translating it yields CASSLGLTLAKNIQYF.

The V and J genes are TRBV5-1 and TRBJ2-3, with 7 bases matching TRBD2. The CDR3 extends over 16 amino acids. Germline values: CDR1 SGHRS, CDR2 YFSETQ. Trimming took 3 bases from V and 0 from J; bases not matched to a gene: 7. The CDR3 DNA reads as TGCGCCAGCAGCTCCTTAGCGGGCCGAAGCACAGATACGCAGTATTTT. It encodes CASSSLAGRSTDTQYF.

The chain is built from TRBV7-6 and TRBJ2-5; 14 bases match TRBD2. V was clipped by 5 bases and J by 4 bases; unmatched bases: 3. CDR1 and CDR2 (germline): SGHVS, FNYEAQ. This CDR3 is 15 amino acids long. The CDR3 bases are TGTGCCAGCAGCCCTGGACTAGCGGGAGGAGAGACCCAGTACTTC. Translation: CASSPGLAGGETQYF.

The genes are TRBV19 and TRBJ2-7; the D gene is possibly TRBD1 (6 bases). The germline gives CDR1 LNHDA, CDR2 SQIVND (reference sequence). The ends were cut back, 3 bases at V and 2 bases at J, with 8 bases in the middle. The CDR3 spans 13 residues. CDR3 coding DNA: TGTGCCAGTAGTATCACAGGGACCTACGAGCAGTACTTC. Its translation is CASSITGTYEQYF.

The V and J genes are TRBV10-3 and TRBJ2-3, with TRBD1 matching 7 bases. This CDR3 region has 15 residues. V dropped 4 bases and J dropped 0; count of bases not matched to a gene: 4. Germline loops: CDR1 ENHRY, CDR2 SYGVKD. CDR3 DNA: TGTGCCATCAGTGTGGGGACAGATAGCACAGATACGCAGTATTTT. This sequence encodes CAISVGTDSTDTQYF.

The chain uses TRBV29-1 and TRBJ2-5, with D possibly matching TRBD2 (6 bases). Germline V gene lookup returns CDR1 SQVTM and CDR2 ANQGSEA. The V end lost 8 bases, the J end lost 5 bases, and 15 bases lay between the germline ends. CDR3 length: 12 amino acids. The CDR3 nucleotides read TGCAGCTCTTCACGGGAGTCTGAGACCCAGTACTTC. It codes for CSSSRESETQYF.

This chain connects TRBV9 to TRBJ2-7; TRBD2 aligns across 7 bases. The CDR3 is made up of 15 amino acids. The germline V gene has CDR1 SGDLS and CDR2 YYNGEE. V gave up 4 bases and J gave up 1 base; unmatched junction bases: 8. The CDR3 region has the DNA TGTGCCAGCAGCCCCCCATGGGGAGGGTCCTACGAGCAGTACTTC. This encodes CASSPPWGGSYEQYF.

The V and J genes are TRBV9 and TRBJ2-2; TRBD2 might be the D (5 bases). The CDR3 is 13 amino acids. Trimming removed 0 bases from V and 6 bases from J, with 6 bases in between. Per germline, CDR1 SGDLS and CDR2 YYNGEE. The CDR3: CASSVVGAGELFF. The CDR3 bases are TGTGCCAGCAGCGTAGTCGGGGCCGGGGAGCTGTTTTTT.

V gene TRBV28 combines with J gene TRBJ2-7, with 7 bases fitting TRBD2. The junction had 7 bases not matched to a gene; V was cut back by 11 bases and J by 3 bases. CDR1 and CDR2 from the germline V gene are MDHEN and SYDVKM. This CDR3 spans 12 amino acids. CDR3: CAAGASGYEQYF. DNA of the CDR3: TGTGCCGCCGGGGCTAGCGGCTACGAGCAGTACTTC. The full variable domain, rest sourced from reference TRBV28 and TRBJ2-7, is DVKVTQSSRYLVKRTGEKVFLECVQDMDHENMFWYRQDPGLGLRLIYFSYDVKMKEKGDIPEGYSVSREKKERFSLILESASTNQTSMYLCAAGASGYEQYFGPGTRLTVT.

CDR3 bases: TGTGCCAGCAGCTTGGCCCGAACGGGCTATGGCTACACCTTC. It encodes CASSLARTGYGYTF. V and J are TRBV5-4 and TRBJ1-2; D is uncertain. The CDR3 covers 14 residues. V lost 0 bases to trimming and J lost 4 bases, with 10 bases between them. Germline CDR1 reads SGHNT; CDR2 reads YYREEE (reference sequence).

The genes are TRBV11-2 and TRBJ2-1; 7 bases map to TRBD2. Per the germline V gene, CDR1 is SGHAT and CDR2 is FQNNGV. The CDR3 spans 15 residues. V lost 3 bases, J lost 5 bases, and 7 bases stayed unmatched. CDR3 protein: CASSLGGGWNNEQFF. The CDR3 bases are TGTGCCAGCAGCTTGGGGGGGGGTTGGAACAATGAGCAGTTCTTC. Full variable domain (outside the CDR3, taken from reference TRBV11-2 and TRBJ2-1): EAGVAQSPRYKIIEKRQSVAFWCNPISGHATLYWYQQILGQGPKLLIQFQNNGVVDDSQLPKDRFSAERLKGVDSTLKIQPAKLEDSAVYLCASSLGGGWNNEQFFGPGTRLTVL.

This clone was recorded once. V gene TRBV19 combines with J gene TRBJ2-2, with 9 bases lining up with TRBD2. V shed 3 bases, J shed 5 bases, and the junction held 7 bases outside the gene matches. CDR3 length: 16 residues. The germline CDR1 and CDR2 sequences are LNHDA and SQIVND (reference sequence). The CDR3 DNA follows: TGTGCCAGTAGTATTCTTGCGGGAGGGTTGACCGGGGAGCTGTTTTTT. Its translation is CASSILAGGLTGELFF.

The DNA of the CDR3 is TGTGCCAGCAGTAGACTAGCGGGAGATTTTATCACAGATACGCAGTATTTT. Translation: CASSRLAGDFITDTQYF. The gene calls are TRBV28 and TRBJ2-3, with TRBD2 matching over 12 bases. The CDR3 extends over 17 amino acids. Looked up from germline, CDR1 is MDHEN and CDR2 is SYDVKM. Trimming took 5 bases from V and 2 from J; bases not matched to a gene: 8.

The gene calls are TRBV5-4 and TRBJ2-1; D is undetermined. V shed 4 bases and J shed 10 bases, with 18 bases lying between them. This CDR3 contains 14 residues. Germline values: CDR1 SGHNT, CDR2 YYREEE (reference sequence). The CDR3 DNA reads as TGTGCCAGCAGCGTGCCGATATGGAGTGGGGAGCAGTTCTTC. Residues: CASSVPIWSGEQFF.

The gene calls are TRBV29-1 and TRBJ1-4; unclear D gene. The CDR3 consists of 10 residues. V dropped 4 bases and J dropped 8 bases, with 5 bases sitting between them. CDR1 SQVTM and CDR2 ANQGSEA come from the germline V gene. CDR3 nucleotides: TGCAGCGTTGGCGGAGAAAAACTGTTTTTT. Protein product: CSVGGEKLFF.

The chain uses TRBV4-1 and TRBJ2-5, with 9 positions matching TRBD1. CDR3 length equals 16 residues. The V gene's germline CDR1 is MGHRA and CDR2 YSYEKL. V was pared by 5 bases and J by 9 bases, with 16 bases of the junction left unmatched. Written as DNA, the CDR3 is TGCGCCAGCAGCAACTCACGGGCCCGACAGGGGGAGGCCCAGTACTTC. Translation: CASSNSRARQGEAQYF.

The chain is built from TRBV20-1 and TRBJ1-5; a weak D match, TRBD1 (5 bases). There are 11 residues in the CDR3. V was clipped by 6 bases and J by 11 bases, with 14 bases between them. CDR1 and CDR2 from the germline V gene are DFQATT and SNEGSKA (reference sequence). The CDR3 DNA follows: TGCAGTGCCCGACTCGGGGGTACCCAGCATTTT. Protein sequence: CSARLGGTQHF.

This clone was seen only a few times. The DNA of the CDR3 is TGTGCCAGCAGTTACACCCTGACAGGGAACTATGGCTACACCTTC. Its translation: CASSYTLTGNYGYTF. The rearrangement uses TRBV6-5 and TRBJ1-2, with 7 bases aligning to TRBD1. Germline trimming cut 2 bases from V and 2 bases from J; bases unmatched to any gene: 5. The V gene's germline CDR1 is MNHEY and CDR2 SVGAGI. CDR3 size: 15 residues.